This TCR beta chain was sequenced for a study of T cell responses to AZD1222 COVID-19 vaccine. Profiled with immunoSEQ multiplex PCR; TCRdb holds only in-frame clones, not every one. The sample holds roughly 120,000 clones, 70% to 90% seen once. The CDR3 length is 15 residues. CDR1 and CDR2 (germline): SQVTM, ANQGSEA. V dropped 7 bases and J dropped 2; count of bases not matched to a gene: 10. V usage is TRBV29-1 and J usage is TRBJ1-4, with 7 bases aligning to TRBD1. This specimen consisted of peripheral blood, obtained on day 0 of AZD1222 vaccination. This clonotype originated in an adult in good health. CDR3 in amino acids: CSAQRQGGTNEKLFF. CDR3 in DNA: TGCAGCGCTCAAAGACAGGGTGGCACTAATGAAAAACTGTTTTTT.